This T cell receptor beta chain was obtained from a study of cytomegalovirus exposure and HLA in healthy donors. Study overall: Across 350 to 500 genotyped donors, about 81% landed in the Caucasian-associated ancestry cluster.

To note about this clone: The antigen remains unidentified.

Deletions cut 1 base from V and 0 bases from J, with 10 bases between. The length of the CDR3 is 15 residues. The V gene's germline CDR1 is SQVTM and CDR2 ANQGSEA. Study-wide findings and caveats: Later analysis showed TCR association rates varying by HLA locus, highest for DRB1 and lowest for HLA-C.

PCR amplification relied on 60 Vbeta primers (plus 13 Jbeta primers). The assay was immunoSEQ multiplex PCR, and TCRdb's table has in-frame clones only and misses some. The table lists around 120,000 clones, 70% to 85% of them singletons. The TCR originated in a man in his fifties or sixties in good health and CMV-seronegative. Input material: PBMCs. The chain carries TRBV29-1 and TRBJ2-1, with D tentatively TRBD1 (6 bases). The CDR3 spells CSVEGGPSSYNEQFF. Written as DNA, the CDR3 is TGCAGCGTTGAAGGGGGGCCAAGCTCCTACAATGAGCAGTTCTTC.